A selection of T cell receptor beta chains follows, all from one sample in a study of T-cell memory formation after mild COVID-19. MiXCR, applied by TCRdb to the 5' RACE reads, yields one record per CDR3 protein. Here the sample spans 560,000 or so distinct CDR3 sequences, around 15% being singletons. Specimen: PBMCs or a T cell subset sorted from them (not recorded which). All receptors derive from an adult woman who had mild COVID-19 (a few samples of this study predate the infection). Cell type and time point are not known. CDR3s include the opening cysteine and the closing phenylalanine or tryptophan. D genes are given only for firm matches. The listing skips clone size in some rows; elsewhere it reads once, few, many or a size class.

V	J	D	size	CDR3	DNA
TRBV5-5	TRBJ1-2	-	few	CASSWGFAANYGYTF	TGTGCCAGCAGCTGGGGGTTTGCCGCGAACTATGGCTACACCTTC
TRBV7-9	TRBJ2-7	-	-	CASSLTENPYEQYF	TGTGCCAGCAGCTTAACAGAAAACCCCTACGAGCAGTACTTC
TRBV2	TRBJ2-7	TRBD1	once	CASSEAGTGISYEQYF	TGTGCCAGCAGTGAAGCGGGGACAGGGATCTCCTACGAGCAGTACTTC
TRBV19	TRBJ1-1	-	once	CASSTYTEALF	TGTGCCAGTAGCACATACACTGAAGCTTTATTT
TRBV3-1	TRBJ1-6	-	-	CASSQDIAVYNSPLHF	TGTGCCAGCAGCCAAGATATCGCAGTTTATAATTCACCCCTCCACTTT
TRBV28	TRBJ2-3	TRBD2	-	CASSTIAGQETDTQYF	TGTGCCAGCAGTACAATAGCGGGTCAGGAAACAGATACGCAGTATTTT
TRBV29-1	TRBJ2-5	-	few	CSVEDPRGRETQYF	TGCAGCGTTGAAGATCCGAGGGGCAGGGAGACCCAGTACTTC
TRBV7-9	TRBJ2-3	-	-	CASSHGLEGQYF	TGTGCCAGCAGCCATGGACTCGAAGGGCAGTATTTT
TRBV10-3	TRBJ1-5	-	few	CAIRRQSGQPQHF	TGTGCCATCAGAAGACAGTCAGGTCAGCCCCAGCATTTT
TRBV9	TRBJ2-1	TRBD2	-	CASSVVGTSLNEQFF	TGTGCCAGCAGCGTAGTGGGGACTAGCCTCAATGAGCAGTTCTTC
TRBV9	TRBJ2-1	TRBD2	-	CASSVEGLAAYNEQFF	TGTGCCAGCAGCGTAGAGGGACTAGCGGCCTACAATGAGCAGTTCTTC
TRBV10-3	TRBJ1-2	TRBD1	-	CAISEVRGAYGYTF	TGTGCCATCAGTGAAGTCAGGGGGGCCTATGGCTACACCTTC
TRBV7-9	TRBJ2-3	-	-	CASIRDSFTDTQYF	TGTGCCAGCATCAGGGATAGCTTCACAGATACGCAGTATTTT
TRBV6-5	TRBJ1-6	TRBD1	few	CASSYFYRDRDSPLHF	TGTGCCAGCAGTTACTTCTACCGGGACAGGGATTCACCCCTCCACTTT
TRBV6-6	TRBJ2-5	TRBD2	few	CASSYYRLAGAGETQYF	TGTGCCAGCAGTTACTACCGCTTAGCGGGGGCAGGAGAGACCCAGTACTTC
TRBV6-5	TRBJ1-1	-	few	CASTQIGSSEAFF	TGTGCCAGCACCCAAATCGGAAGCTCTGAAGCTTTCTTT
TRBV4-3	TRBJ2-7	TRBD2	-	CASSPLGGFDEQYF	TGCGCCAGCAGCCCACTGGGGGGGTTCGACGAGCAGTACTTC
TRBV2	TRBJ1-4	-	-	CASTALSRTNEKLFF	TGTGCCAGCACTGCACTCTCTAGGACTAATGAAAAACTGTTTTTT
TRBV27	TRBJ2-3	-	few	CASSSRVVEADTQYF	TGTGCCAGCAGTTCCCGGGTCGTAGAAGCAGATACGCAGTATTTT
TRBV12-3/TRBV12-4	TRBJ1-2	-	-	CASSLRIGLNYGYTF	TGTGCCAGCAGTTTACGAATAGGGCTAAACTATGGCTACACCTTC
TRBV15	TRBJ2-1	TRBD2	-	CATSRGRAEKEQFF	TGTGCCACCAGCAGGGGGAGGGCAGAAAAAGAGCAGTTCTTC
TRBV20-1	TRBJ1-1	-	few	CSAKTGLRGTEAFF	TGCAGTGCTAAAACAGGACTTCGGGGCACTGAAGCTTTCTTT
TRBV7-9	TRBJ2-7	-	many	CASGSGPPYEQYF	TGTGCCAGCGGATCAGGGCCTCCCTACGAGCAGTACTTC
TRBV25-1	TRBJ1-5	TRBD1	few	CASRVGQGPQPQHF	TGTGCCAGCAGGGTCGGACAGGGTCCTCAGCCCCAGCATTTT
TRBV12-5	TRBJ2-5	TRBD1	-	CASGLGQGLSETQYF	TGTGCTAGTGGTTTGGGACAGGGTCTAAGCGAGACCCAGTACTTC
TRBV30	TRBJ1-4	TRBD1	few	CAGIRRGSEANEKLFF	TGTGCCGGAATCCGCAGGGGGAGTGAAGCTAATGAAAAACTGTTTTTT
TRBV24-1	TRBJ2-1	-	-	CATSGPDPHEQFF	TGTGCCACCAGTGGCCCGGACCCGCATGAGCAGTTCTTC
TRBV7-9	TRBJ1-1	-	-	CASSSSDTAMNTEAFF	TGTGCCAGCAGCTCCTCTGACACCGCAATGAACACTGAAGCTTTCTTT
TRBV4-2	TRBJ1-3	-	few	CASSQDRGAGGNTIYF	TGTGCCAGCAGCCAAGATCGGGGCGCGGGGGGAAACACCATATATTTT
TRBV18	TRBJ2-5	TRBD1	few	CASSPPGQGKKTQYF	TGTGCCAGCTCACCTCCGGGACAGGGGAAGAAGACCCAGTACTTC
TRBV24-1	TRBJ1-1	TRBD1	-	CATMGQSGSNTEAFF	TGTGCCACCATGGGACAGTCGGGGTCGAACACTGAAGCTTTCTTT
TRBV12-3/TRBV12-4	TRBJ2-5	TRBD2	few	CASSLKRTSGRNPQETQYF	TGTGCCAGCAGTTTAAAACGAACTAGCGGCCGTAACCCTCAAGAGACCCAGTACTTC
TRBV5-4	TRBJ2-1	TRBD2	-	CASSTLSGGYNEQFF	TGTGCCAGCAGCACTCTGAGCGGGGGGTACAATGAGCAGTTCTTC
TRBV4-2	TRBJ2-7	-	few	CASSPSSGGTTYEQYF	TGTGCCAGCAGCCCTTCCTCGGGTGGAACAACCTACGAGCAGTACTTC
TRBV7-6	TRBJ1-5	-	few	CASSLLHTRVARRPQHF	TGTGCCAGCAGCTTACTGCACACCCGGGTTGCCAGAAGGCCCCAGCATTTT
TRBV19	TRBJ2-3	-	few	CASMQGSRPGTQYF	TGTGCCAGTATGCAGGGTTCTCGTCCGGGTACGCAGTATTTT
TRBV29-1	TRBJ2-7	TRBD1	few	CSVRKQGASYEQYF	TGCAGCGTTCGTAAACAGGGGGCTTCCTACGAGCAGTACTTC
TRBV5-1	TRBJ2-1	-	-	CASSLSRGYNEQFF	TGCGCCAGCAGCTTGAGCAGGGGCTACAATGAGCAGTTCTTC
TRBV12-3/TRBV12-4	TRBJ2-3	TRBD2	few	CASSFSGGAEDTQYF	TGTGCCAGCAGTTTTAGCGGGGGGGCCGAAGATACGCAGTATTTT
TRBV7-9	TRBJ2-4	TRBD2	-	CASSLIAGPLAKNIQYF	TGTGCCAGCAGTTTAATAGCGGGCCCGCTAGCCAAAAACATTCAGTACTTC
TRBV4-2	TRBJ1-1	TRBD1	-	CASSQGQGGQAEAFF	TGTGCCAGCAGCCAAGGCCAGGGAGGACAGGCTGAAGCTTTCTTT
TRBV7-2	TRBJ2-5	-	-	CASSLVGTSLQETQYF	TGTGCCAGCAGCTTAGTGGGGACATCACTTCAAGAGACCCAGTACTTC
TRBV20-1	TRBJ1-4	-	-	CSALKDLEKLFF	TGCAGTGCTCTCAAGGACCTTGAAAAACTGTTTTTT
TRBV11-1	TRBJ2-1	TRBD2	-	CASSPMTGLAEISYNEQFF	TGTGCCAGCAGCCCCATGACGGGACTAGCGGAAATATCCTACAATGAGCAGTTCTTC
TRBV11-2	TRBJ1-2	-	-	CASSPWGDPYGYTF	TGTGCCAGCAGCCCCTGGGGGGACCCCTATGGCTACACCTTC
TRBV19	TRBJ2-2	TRBD2	-	CASSIRSGGTGELFF	TGTGCCAGTAGTATCCGTAGCGGGGGGACCGGGGAGCTGTTTTTT
TRBV12-3/TRBV12-4	TRBJ1-1	-	-	CASILIPRQQNTEAFF	TGTGCCAGCATCCTCATCCCTCGACAGCAGAACACTGAAGCTTTCTTT
TRBV4-1	TRBJ2-5	TRBD2	-	CASSQVGTLGGETQYF	TGCGCCAGCAGCCAAGTTGGGACTCTGGGAGGGGAGACCCAGTACTTC
TRBV28	TRBJ2-3	TRBD2	-	CASRTSGRESDTQYF	TGTGCCAGCAGAACTAGCGGTCGGGAATCTGATACGCAGTATTTT
TRBV7-9	TRBJ2-1	-	-	CASSHPNEQFF	TGTGCCAGCAGCCACCCCAATGAGCAGTTCTTC
TRBV11-2	TRBJ2-1	TRBD2	few	CASSFLTTSGLYNEQFF	TGTGCCAGCAGCTTTCTCACGACTAGCGGACTCTACAATGAGCAGTTCTTC